The 7 T cell receptor beta chains listed next were all sequenced from one sample in a study of blood T cell repertoires in COVID-19. Only in-frame clones appear in the TCRdb table, and some are missing; sequencing was by immunoSEQ multiplex PCR. The table has roughly 250,000 clones, roughly four fifths seen once; the top ten hold approximately 4.5%. Sequenced sample: peripheral blood. Receptors originate from a woman in her seventies with acute or convalescent COVID-19.

The chain is built from TRBV4-3 and TRBJ1-3, with 7 bases lining up with TRBD1. CDR1 and CDR2 (germline): LGHNA, YSLEER. CDR3 length: 16 amino acids. Losses at the gene ends were 0 bases for V and 2 bases for J; bases not matched to a gene: 4. CDR3: CASSQERQGPGNTIYF. The CDR3 DNA reads TGCGCCAGCAGCCAAGAAAGACAGGGCCCTGGAAACACCATATATTTT.

This clone was detected only once. The V gene is TRBV7-2, the J gene TRBJ1-1; TRBD1 agrees at 7 bases. V shed 2 bases, J shed 8 bases, and the junction held 8 bases outside the gene matches. Germline V gene lookup returns CDR1 SGHTA and CDR2 FQGNSA. The CDR3 spans 14 residues. The DNA of the CDR3 is TGTGCCAGCAGCTTATTTTGGGACAGTGACGAAGCTTTCTTT. Encoded protein: CASSLFWDSDEAFF.

V is TRBV5-4 and J is TRBJ1-6; 9 bases map to TRBD1. CDR1 and CDR2 (germline): SGHNT, YYREEE (reference sequence). Unmatched junction bases numbered 4, after V lost 4 bases and J lost 8 bases. This CDR3 is 14 amino acids long. The CDR3 here is CASSPRDRDSPLHF. CDR3 bases: TGTGCCAGCAGCCCACGGGACAGGGATTCACCCCTCCACTTT.

This chain joins TRBV3-1 (or the pseudogene TRBV3-2) and TRBJ2-5; TRBD1 is a possible D gene (6 bases). CDR3 length equals 13 residues. V lost 4 bases to trimming and J lost 5 bases, with 11 bases between them. Germline-derived CDR1 and CDR2 are LGHDT and YNNKEL (reference sequence). The DNA of the CDR3 is TGTGCCAGCAGCCCAACAGGGTGGGAGACCCAGTACTTC. It encodes CASSPTGWETQYF.

This sequence joins TRBV27 and TRBJ1-6; TRBD1 matches 10 bases. The germline gives CDR1 MNHEY, CDR2 SMNVEV (reference sequence). There are 15 residues in the CDR3. Trimming took 4 bases from V and 8 from J; bases not matched to a gene: 5. In nucleotides, the CDR3 is TGTGCCAGCAGTTGGGGGACAGGGGTAGATTCACCCCTCCACTTT. It codes for CASSWGTGVDSPLHF.

This chain's CDR3 is CASSYSGLGSDTQYF. CDR3 nucleotide sequence: TGTGCCAGCAGTTACTCGGGACTAGGGTCAGATACGCAGTATTTT. The rearrangement links TRBV6-5 to TRBJ2-3; 8 bases fit TRBD2. Per the germline V gene, CDR1 is MNHEY and CDR2 is SVGAGI. This CDR3 is 15 amino acids long. Trimming removed 0 bases from V and 4 bases from J; junction bases left unmatched: 3.

V usage is TRBV3-1 (or the pseudogene TRBV3-2) and J usage is TRBJ1-2, with D unresolved. V lost 3 bases and J 4 bases, leaving 9 bases between the germline ends. The CDR3 totals 13 residues. The germline V gene has CDR1 LGHDT and CDR2 YNNKEL (reference sequence). The CDR3 DNA is TGTGCCAGCAGCCAGACGAACAGCTATGGCTACACCTTC. This encodes CASSQTNSYGYTF.